The 2 T cell receptor beta chains below were found in one sample sequenced in a study of T cell repertoires in cytomegalovirus infection. The antigens these receptors bind are not known. TCRdb re-called the reads with MiXCR, one entry per CDR3 protein. Here the sample spans hundreds of thousands of distinct CDR3 sequences, roughly 33% being singletons. The material was cultured CD8+ T cells from PBMCs, obtained from culture after CMV antigen stimulation. The receptors derive from a human donor in good health (CMV status not recorded). Some clones in this sample may be carry-over from other donors' samples.

The V and J genes are TRBV5-4 and TRBJ2-1; D remains unclear. This CDR3 has 14 residues. CDR1 is SGHNT and CDR2 is YYREEE in the germline V gene (reference sequence). The germline V and J ends were trimmed by 2 bases and 5 bases, with 11 bases remaining between them. The CDR3 DNA follows: TGTGCCAGCAGCTTCGATGACACAGACAATGAGCAGTTCTTC. This translates into CASSFDDTDNEQFF.

The chain has TRBV29-1 and TRBJ2-2; D is unresolved. Trimming left V 4 bases short and J 5 bases short, with 8 bases between. Per the germline V gene, CDR1 is SQVTM and CDR2 is ANQGSEA. This CDR3 region has 12 residues. Here the CDR3 reads CSVVRATGELFF. DNA of the CDR3: TGCAGCGTTGTTAGGGCAACCGGGGAGCTGTTTTTT.